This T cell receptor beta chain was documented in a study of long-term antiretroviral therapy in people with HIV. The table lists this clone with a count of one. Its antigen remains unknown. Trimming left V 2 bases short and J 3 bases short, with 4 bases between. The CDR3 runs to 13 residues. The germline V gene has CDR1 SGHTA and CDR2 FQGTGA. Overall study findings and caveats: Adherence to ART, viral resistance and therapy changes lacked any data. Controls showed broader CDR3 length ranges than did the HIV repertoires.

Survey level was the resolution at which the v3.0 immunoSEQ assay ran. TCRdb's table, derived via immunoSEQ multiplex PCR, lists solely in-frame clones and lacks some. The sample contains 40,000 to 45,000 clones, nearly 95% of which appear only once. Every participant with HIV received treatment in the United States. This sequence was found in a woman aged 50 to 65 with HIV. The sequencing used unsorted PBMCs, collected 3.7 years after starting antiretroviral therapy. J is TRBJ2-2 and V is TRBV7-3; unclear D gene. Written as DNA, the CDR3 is TGTGCCAGCAGCTTAGTTCACACCGGGGAGCTGTTTTTT. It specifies CASSLVHTGELFF.